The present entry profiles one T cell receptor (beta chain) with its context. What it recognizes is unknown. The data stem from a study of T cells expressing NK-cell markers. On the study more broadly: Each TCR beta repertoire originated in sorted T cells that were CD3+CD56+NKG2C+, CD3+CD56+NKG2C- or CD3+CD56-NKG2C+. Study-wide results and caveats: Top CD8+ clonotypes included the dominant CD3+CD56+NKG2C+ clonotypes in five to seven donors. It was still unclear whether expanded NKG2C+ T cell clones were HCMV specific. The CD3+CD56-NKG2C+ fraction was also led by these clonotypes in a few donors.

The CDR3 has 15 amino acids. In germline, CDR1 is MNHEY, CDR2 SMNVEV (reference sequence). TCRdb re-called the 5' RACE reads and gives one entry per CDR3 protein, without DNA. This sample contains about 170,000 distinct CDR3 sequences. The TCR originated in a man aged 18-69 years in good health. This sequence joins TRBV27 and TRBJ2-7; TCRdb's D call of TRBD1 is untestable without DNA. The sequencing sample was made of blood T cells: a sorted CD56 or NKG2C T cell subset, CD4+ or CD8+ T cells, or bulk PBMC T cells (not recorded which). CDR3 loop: CASTPLGLHSYEQYF.